The 15 T cell receptor beta chains below were found in one sample sequenced in a study of human CD8 memory T cell subsets. Generation of TCR beta libraries used UMI-labeled 5' RACE. TCRdb re-called the 5' RACE reads and catalogs CDR3 proteins one per entry, DNA excluded. The sample includes about 20,000 distinct CDR3 sequences. Sequencing used CD8+ T cells from PBMCs. The receptors shown here come from a human donor in good health.

The J gene is TRBJ2-5, the V gene TRBV4-1; TCRdb returns TRBD2, unconfirmable since there is no DNA. This CDR3 region has 14 residues. Germline V gene sequence: CDR1 MGHRA, CDR2 YSYEKL. CDR3 sequence reads: CASSQVEVEETQYF.

The chain links TRBV3-1 to TRBJ2-5; TCRdb proposes TRBD1, but this gene call is untestable without DNA. Germline values: CDR1 LGHDT, CDR2 YNNKEL (reference sequence). There are 15 residues in the CDR3. The CDR3 loop reads CASRIEGAVQETQYF.

According to its frequency, this clonotype is medium-sized. This sequence joins TRBV29-1 and TRBJ2-5; the TCRdb D gene call, TRBD1, has no DNA to confirm it. Germline V CDR1 and CDR2: SQVTM, ANQGSEA. The CDR3 covers 14 residues. The CDR3 here is CSVQGRGLMETQYF.

This chain joins TRBV7-9 and TRBJ1-5; TCRdb selects TRBD1, and the lack of DNA leaves this call unchecked. Germline assignment: CDR1 SEHNR and CDR2 FQNEAQ (reference sequence). The CDR3 consists of 16 residues. The CDR3 is CASSAPGQANNQPQHF.

The chain has TRBV28 and TRBJ1-2; the TCRdb call, TRBD1, lacks DNA for checking. This CDR3 contains 12 residues. The germline CDR1 and CDR2 sequences are MDHEN and SYDVKM. The CDR3 reads CASGTDNYGYTF.

This rearrangement joins TRBV20-1 to TRBJ2-1; TCRdb selects TRBD1, and the lack of DNA leaves this call unchecked. Germline V gene lookup returns CDR1 DFQATT and CDR2 SNEGSKA (reference sequence). The CDR3 spans 13 residues. The CDR3 sequence is CSARRGYMHEQFF.

The V call is TRBV28, the J call TRBJ1-4; TCRdb names TRBD1, which stays unverified in the absence of DNA. This CDR3 spans 15 amino acids. Per germline, CDR1 MDHEN and CDR2 SYDVKM. The CDR3 loop is CASSPQWDSDEKLFF.

The CDR3 sequence is CASSQRQGIPTYTQYF. This chain connects TRBV4-1 to TRBJ2-3; as DNA is missing, the TRBD1 call by TCRdb cannot be tested. CDR1 is MGHRA, CDR2 YSYEKL, per germline. The CDR3 is 16 residues long.

This chain links TRBV12-3 or TRBV12-4 with TRBJ1-2; as DNA is missing, the TRBD1 call by TCRdb cannot be tested. The CDR3 extends over 14 amino acids. Here the CDR3 reads CASSIRTGGWGYTF.

The CDR3: CASSPTGATNEKLFF. V usage is TRBV5-5 and J usage is TRBJ1-4; TCRdb outputs TRBD1, but without DNA this stays unchecked. The V gene's germline CDR1 is SGHKS and CDR2 YYEKEE (reference sequence). The CDR3 has 15 amino acids.

The gene calls are TRBV21-1 and TRBJ2-1; TCRdb's D gene call, TRBD2, goes unchecked for lack of DNA. TRBV21-1 is marked as a pseudogene. This CDR3 is built from 14 residues. The CDR3 region is CASRNGGRHNEQFF.

The V call is TRBV28, the J call TRBJ1-1; TCRdb gives TRBD1 as the D gene, but with no DNA this cannot be confirmed. Germline V gene sequence: CDR1 MDHEN, CDR2 SYDVKM. The CDR3 has 17 amino acids. The CDR3 protein is CASSLRDRASVNTEAFF. The variable domain in full, with the rest retrieved from reference TRBV28 and TRBJ1-1, is DVKVTQSSRYLVKRTGEKVFLECVQDMDHENMFWYRQDPGLGLRLIYFSYDVKMKEKGDIPEGYSVSREKKERFSLILESASTNQTSMYLCASSLRDRASVNTEAFFGQGTRLTVV.

The chain joins TRBV5-1 to TRBJ2-7. The CDR3 spans 16 residues. CDR1 and CDR2 from the germline V gene are SGHRS and YFSETQ. CDR3: CASSLEPADSSYEQYF. Drawing the rest from reference TRBV5-1 and TRBJ2-7, the complete variable domain is KAGVTQTPRYLIKTRGQQVTLSCSPISGHRSVSWYQQTPGQGLQFLFEYFSETQRNKGNFPGRFSGRQFSNSRSEMNVSTLELGDSALYLCASSLEPADSSYEQYFGPGTRLTVT.

The V call is TRBV12-3 or TRBV12-4, the J call TRBJ1-1; TCRdb gives TRBD1 as the D gene, but with no DNA this cannot be confirmed. This CDR3 spans 13 amino acids. The CDR3 protein is CASSIRTATEAFF.

Judged by frequency, this clonotype is medium-sized. The J gene is TRBJ2-5, the V gene TRBV29-1; lacking DNA, the TRBD1 call made by TCRdb goes unchecked. CDR1 is SQVTM, CDR2 ANQGSEA, per germline. This CDR3 is 14 amino acids long. CDR3 region: CSVDVPLGEETQYF.